The present TCR beta chain was sequenced within a study of blood T cell repertoires in COVID-19. For the study at large: Samples of COVID-19 (acute and convalescent) were obtained from the United States, Italy and Spain. T cells, B-cell-depleted T cells, or PBMCs supplied cDNA or gDNA.

In the original workflow: Nucleated cell counts were estimated from reference gene primer amplification. Libraries were prepared by immunoSEQ multiplex PCR; TCRdb keeps only in-frame clonotypes and omits some of them. D and trimming come from the DNA, and the V and J calls and clone size come from that table. The data contain about 150,000 clones, around nine tenths of them singletons. CDR1 MNHEY and CDR2 SMNVEV come from the germline V gene (reference sequence). CDR3 length equals 16 residues. Trimming stripped 6 bases from V and 0 bases from J, with 12 bases between. What was sequenced was peripheral blood. This TCR was sampled from a woman aged 70-85 years with acute or convalescent COVID-19. The chain links TRBV27 to TRBJ1-6; D possibly corresponds to TRBD1 (6 bases). DNA of the CDR3: TGTGCCAGCAGGGGGGCCACCATCTCCTATAATTCACCCCTCCACTTT. As protein: CASRGATISYNSPLHF.